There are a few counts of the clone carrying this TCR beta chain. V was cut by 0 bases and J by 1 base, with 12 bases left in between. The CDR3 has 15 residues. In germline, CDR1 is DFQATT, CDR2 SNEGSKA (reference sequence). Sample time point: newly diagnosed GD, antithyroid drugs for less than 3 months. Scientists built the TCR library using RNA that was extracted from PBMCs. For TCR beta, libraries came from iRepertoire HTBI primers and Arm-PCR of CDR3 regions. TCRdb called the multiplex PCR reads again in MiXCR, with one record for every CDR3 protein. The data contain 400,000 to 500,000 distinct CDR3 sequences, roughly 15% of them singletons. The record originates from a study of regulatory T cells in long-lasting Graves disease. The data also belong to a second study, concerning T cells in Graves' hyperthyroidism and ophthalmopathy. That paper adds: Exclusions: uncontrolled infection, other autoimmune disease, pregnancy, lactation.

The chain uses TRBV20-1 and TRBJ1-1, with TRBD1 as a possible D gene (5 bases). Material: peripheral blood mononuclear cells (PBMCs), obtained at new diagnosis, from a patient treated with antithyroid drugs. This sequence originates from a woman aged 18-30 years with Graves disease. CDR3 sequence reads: CSARDPGQPNTEAFF. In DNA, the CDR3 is TGCAGTGCTAGAGATCCGGGGCAGCCGAACACTGAAGCTTTCTTT.